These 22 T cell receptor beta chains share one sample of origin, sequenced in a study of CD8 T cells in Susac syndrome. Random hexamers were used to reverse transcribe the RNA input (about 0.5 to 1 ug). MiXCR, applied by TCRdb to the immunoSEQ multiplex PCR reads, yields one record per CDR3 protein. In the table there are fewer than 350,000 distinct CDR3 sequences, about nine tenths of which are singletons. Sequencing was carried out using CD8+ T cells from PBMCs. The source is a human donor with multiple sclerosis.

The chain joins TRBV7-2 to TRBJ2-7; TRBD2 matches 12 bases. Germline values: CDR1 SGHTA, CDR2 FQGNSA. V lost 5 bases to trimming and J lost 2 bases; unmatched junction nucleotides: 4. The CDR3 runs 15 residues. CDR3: CASSQLAGGTYEQYF. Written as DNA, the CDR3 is TGTGCCAGCAGCCAACTAGCGGGAGGAACCTACGAGCAGTACTTC.

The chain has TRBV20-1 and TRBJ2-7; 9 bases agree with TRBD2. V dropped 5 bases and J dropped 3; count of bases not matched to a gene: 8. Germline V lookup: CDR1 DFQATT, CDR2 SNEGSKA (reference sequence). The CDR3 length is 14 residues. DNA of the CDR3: TGCAGTGCTTCCGGGCGGGAGGGCATCTACGAGCAGTACTTC. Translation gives CSASGREGIYEQYF.

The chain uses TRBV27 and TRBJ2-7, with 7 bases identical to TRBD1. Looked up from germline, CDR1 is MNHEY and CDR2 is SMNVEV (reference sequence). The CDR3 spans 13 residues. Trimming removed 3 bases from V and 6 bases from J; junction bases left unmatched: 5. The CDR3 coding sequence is TGTGCCAGCAGTTTTTCCGGACAGGCCGAGCAGTACTTC. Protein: CASSFSGQAEQYF.

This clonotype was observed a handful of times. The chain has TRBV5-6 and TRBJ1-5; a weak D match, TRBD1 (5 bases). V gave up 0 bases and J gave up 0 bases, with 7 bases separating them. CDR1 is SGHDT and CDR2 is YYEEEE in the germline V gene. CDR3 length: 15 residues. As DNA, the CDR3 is TGTGCCAGCAGCTTGGCAGGGAATAGCAATCAGCCCCAGCATTTT. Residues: CASSLAGNSNQPQHF.

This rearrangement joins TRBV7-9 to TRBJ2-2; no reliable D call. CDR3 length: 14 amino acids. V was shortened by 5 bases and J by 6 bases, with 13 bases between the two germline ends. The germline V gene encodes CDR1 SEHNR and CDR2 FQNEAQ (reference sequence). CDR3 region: CASSPPLGPGELFF. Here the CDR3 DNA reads TGTGCCAGCAGCCCCCCTCTGGGTCCCGGGGAGCTGTTTTTT.

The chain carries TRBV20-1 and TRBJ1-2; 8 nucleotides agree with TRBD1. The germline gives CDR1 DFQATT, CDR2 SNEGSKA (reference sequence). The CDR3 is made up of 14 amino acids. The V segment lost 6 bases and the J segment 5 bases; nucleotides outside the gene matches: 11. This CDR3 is CSAPLTGVGYGYTF. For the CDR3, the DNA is TGCAGTGCGCCCTTGACAGGGGTAGGGTATGGCTACACCTTC.

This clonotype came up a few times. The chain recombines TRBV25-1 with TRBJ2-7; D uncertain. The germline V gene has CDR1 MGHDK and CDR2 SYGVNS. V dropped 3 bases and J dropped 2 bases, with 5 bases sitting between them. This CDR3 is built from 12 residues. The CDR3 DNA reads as TGTGCCAGCAGTGACCTTGCCTACGAGCAGTACTTC. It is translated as CASSDLAYEQYF.

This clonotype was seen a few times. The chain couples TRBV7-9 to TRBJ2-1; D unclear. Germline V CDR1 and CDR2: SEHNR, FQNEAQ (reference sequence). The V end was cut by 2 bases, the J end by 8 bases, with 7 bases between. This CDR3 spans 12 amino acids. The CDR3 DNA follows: TGTGCCAGCAGCTTATCTGGTGATGAGCAGTTCTTC. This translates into CASSLSGDEQFF.

CDR3: CASSVGDGRYTDTQYF. Written as DNA, the CDR3 is TGTGCCAGCAGCGTAGGAGATGGACGGTACACAGATACGCAGTATTTT. This rearrangement joins TRBV9 to TRBJ2-3; D not resolved. There are 16 residues in the CDR3. Germline V lookup: CDR1 SGDLS, CDR2 YYNGEE. Trimming removed 0 bases from V and 2 bases from J, with 13 bases in between. The full variable domain, rest sourced from reference TRBV9 and TRBJ2-3, is DSGVTQTPKHLITATGQRVTLRCSPRSGDLSVYWYQQSLDQGLQFLIQYYNGEERAKGNILERFSAQQFPDLHSELNLSSLELGDSALYFCASSVGDGRYTDTQYFGPGTRLTVL.

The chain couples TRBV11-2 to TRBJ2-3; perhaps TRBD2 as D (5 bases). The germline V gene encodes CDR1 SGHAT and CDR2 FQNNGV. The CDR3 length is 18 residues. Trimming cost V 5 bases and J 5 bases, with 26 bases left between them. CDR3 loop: CASSRTRPTAGLKDTQYF. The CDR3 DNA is TGTGCCAGCAGCCGAACCCGCCCGACTGCGGGCCTAAAAGATACGCAGTATTTT.

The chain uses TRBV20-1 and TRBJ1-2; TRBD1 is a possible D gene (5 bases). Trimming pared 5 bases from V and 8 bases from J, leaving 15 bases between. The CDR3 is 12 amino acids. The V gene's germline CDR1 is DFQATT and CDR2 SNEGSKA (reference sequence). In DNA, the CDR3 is TGCAGTGCTTGGGGCCCAGTGGTCGGCTACACCTTC. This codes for CSAWGPVVGYTF.

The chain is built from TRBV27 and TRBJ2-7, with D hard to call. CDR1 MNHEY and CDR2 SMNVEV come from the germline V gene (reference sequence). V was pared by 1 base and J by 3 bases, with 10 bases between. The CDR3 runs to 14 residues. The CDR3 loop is CASSLLVDHYEQYF. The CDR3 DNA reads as TGTGCCAGCAGTTTATTGGTCGATCACTACGAGCAGTACTTC.

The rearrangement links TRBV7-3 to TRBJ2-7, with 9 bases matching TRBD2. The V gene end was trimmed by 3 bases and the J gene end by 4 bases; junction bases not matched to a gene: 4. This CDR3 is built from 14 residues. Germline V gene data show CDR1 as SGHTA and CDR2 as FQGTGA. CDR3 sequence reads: CASSFSGRRYEQYF. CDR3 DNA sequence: TGTGCCAGCAGCTTTAGCGGGAGAAGGTACGAGCAGTACTTC.

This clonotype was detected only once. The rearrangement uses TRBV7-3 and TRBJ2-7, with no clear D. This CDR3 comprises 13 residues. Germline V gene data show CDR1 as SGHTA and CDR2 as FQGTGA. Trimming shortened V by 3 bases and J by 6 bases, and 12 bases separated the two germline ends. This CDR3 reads CASSLVAWGEQYF. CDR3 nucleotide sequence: TGTGCCAGCAGCTTGGTGGCTTGGGGCGAGCAGTACTTC.

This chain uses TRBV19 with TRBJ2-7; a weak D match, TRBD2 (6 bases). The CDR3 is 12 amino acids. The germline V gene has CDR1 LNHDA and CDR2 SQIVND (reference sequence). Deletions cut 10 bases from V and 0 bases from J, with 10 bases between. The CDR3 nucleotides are TGTGCCACTCGGGACTTCTCCTACGAGCAGTACTTC. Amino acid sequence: CATRDFSYEQYF.

Here the CDR3 DNA reads TGTGCCAGCACCACCGGGGGTACTAACACCGGGGAGCTGTTTTTT. This gives the protein CASTTGGTNTGELFF. This chain links TRBV5-5 with TRBJ2-2; D perhaps matches TRBD2 (6 bases). This CDR3 region has 15 residues. CDR1 and CDR2 (germline): SGHKS, YYEKEE (reference sequence). With 6 bases removed from V and 2 bases from J, the gap between germline ends came to 14 bases. The variable domain in full, completed from reference TRBV5-5 and TRBJ2-2, reads DAGVTQSPTHLIKTRGQQVTLRCSPISGHKSVSWYQQVLGQGPQFIFQYYEKEERGRGNFPDRFSARQFPNYSSELNVNALLLGDSALYLCASTTGGTNTGELFFGEGSRLTVL.

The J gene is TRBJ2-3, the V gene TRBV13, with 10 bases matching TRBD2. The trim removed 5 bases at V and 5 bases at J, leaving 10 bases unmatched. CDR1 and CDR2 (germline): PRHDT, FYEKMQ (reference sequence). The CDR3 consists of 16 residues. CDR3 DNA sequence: TGTGCCAGCAGCGGCCAGCGGGAGGGCCACGAAGATACGCAGTATTTT. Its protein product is CASSGQREGHEDTQYF. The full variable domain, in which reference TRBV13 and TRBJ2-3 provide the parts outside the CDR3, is AAGVIQSPRHLIKEKRETATLKCYPIPRHDTVYWYQQGPGQDPQFLISFYEKMQSDKGSIPDRFSAQQFSDYHSELNMSSLELGDSALYFCASSGQREGHEDTQYFGPGTRLTVL.

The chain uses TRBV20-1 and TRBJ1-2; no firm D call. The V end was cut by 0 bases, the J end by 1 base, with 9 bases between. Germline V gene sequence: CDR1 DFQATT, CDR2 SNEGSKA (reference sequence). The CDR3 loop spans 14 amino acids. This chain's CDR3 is CSARDPDVNYGYTF. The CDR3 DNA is TGCAGTGCTAGAGATCCGGACGTTAACTATGGCTACACCTTC.

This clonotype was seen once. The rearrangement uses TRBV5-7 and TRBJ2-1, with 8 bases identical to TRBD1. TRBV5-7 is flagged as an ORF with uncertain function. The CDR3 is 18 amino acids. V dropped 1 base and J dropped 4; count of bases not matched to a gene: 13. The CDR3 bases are TGTGCCAGCAGCTTGTTCAGGGGGCGCTTGTCTCCTTACAATGAGCAGTTCTTC. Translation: CASSLFRGRLSPYNEQFF.

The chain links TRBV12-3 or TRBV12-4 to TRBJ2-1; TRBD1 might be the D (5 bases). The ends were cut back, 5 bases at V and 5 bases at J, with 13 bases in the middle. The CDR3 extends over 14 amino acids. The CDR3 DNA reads TGTGCCAGCAGTCTACCAGGGATGCACAATGAGCAGTTCTTC. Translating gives CASSLPGMHNEQFF.

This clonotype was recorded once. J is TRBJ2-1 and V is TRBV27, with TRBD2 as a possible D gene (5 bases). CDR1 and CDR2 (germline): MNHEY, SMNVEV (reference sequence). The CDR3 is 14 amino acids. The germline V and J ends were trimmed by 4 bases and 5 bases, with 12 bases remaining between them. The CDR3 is CASSSWAGNNEQFF. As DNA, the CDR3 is TGTGCCAGCAGTTCCTGGGCCGGGAACAATGAGCAGTTCTTC.

This CDR3 reads CSARLDTGELFF. The CDR3, as DNA: TGCAGTGCTAGATTAGACACCGGGGAGCTGTTTTTT. This chain connects TRBV20-1 to TRBJ2-2, with D unclear. V lost 2 bases and J 3 bases, leaving 4 bases between the germline ends. This CDR3 has 12 residues. Germline V gene data show CDR1 as DFQATT and CDR2 as SNEGSKA (reference sequence).